This T cell receptor beta chain emerged from a study of OX40 agonist ivuxolimab in advanced cancers. Overall study context: Age averaged about 66 years (range about 20 to 79), and 70% to 85% were male.

TCRdb keeps only in-frame clones here, not all; method: immunoSEQ multiplex PCR. The repertoire includes roughly 49,000 clones, 88% of them detected once, and 3.6% sits in the top ten. General study points: Expanded clones were, on average, more numerous in CD8+ T cells than in CD4+. Circulating CD4+ and CD8+ T cells showed clonal expansion by week 6 at 0.1 to 3.0 mg/kg.

About this clone itself: The antigen is not known. At one end the junction does not follow the germline gene, possibly because of a read error.

The receptor was derived from an adult with an advanced solid tumor such as melanoma, head and neck, liver or kidney cancer. Sample: CD4+ or CD8+ T cells sorted from blood, taken in a trial of the OX40 agonist ivuxolimab.

The DNA of the CDR3 is TGTGCCAGCAGCTTAGTACAGGGCTACTTC. Its translation is CASSLVQGYF. This sequence joins TRBV11-2 and TRBJ1-2, with D perhaps TRBD1 (6 bases). CDR1 and CDR2 from the germline V gene are SGHAT and FQNNGV. The CDR3 length is 10 residues. The full variable domain, rest sourced from reference TRBV11-2 and TRBJ1-2, is EAGVAQSPRYKIIEKRQSVAFWCNPISGHATLYWYQQILGQGPKLLIQFQNNGVVDDSQLPKDRFSAERLKGVDSTLKIQPAKLEDSAVYLCASSLVQGYFGSGTRLTVV.